This T cell receptor beta chain was sequenced for a study of blood T cell repertoires in COVID-19. Sequenced by immunoSEQ multiplex PCR; TCRdb stores in-frame clones only, minus some. The sample contains tens of thousands of clones, over 80% of which appear only once. Germline CDR1 reads LNHNV; CDR2 reads YYDKDF (reference sequence). V was pared by 0 bases and J by 8 bases, with 7 bases between. This CDR3 contains 12 residues. This receptor was identified in a man between 45 and 60 years old with active COVID-19. Material: peripheral blood. V and J are TRBV15 and TRBJ1-2; D unclear. The CDR3 is CATSRDRRGYTF. The CDR3 nucleotides read TGTGCCACCAGCAGAGATCGTAGAGGCTACACCTTC.